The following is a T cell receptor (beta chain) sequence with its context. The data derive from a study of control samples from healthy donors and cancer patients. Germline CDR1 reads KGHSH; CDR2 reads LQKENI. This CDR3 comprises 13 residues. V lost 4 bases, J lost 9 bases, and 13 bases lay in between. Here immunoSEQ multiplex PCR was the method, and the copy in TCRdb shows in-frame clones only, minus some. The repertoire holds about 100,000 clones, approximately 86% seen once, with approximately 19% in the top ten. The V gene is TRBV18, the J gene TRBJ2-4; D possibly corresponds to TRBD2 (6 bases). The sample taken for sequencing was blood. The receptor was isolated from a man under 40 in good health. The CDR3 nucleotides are TGTGCCAGCTCACGGGACTCCGGGAGCATTCAGTACTTC. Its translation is CASSRDSGSIQYF.